Presented here are 17 T cell receptor beta chains from one specimen sequenced in a study of blood T cell repertoires in COVID-19. Sequencing used immunoSEQ multiplex PCR; TCRdb keeps in-frame clones, though not all of them. Among about 180,000 clones listed, around 85% were seen once. Material for sequencing was peripheral blood. The receptors were gathered from an elderly man with COVID-19, enrolled during active disease.

This chain links TRBV5-1 with TRBJ1-4; perhaps TRBD1 as D (5 bases). The V and J ends lost 0 bases and 0 bases respectively, with 12 bases between them. The CDR3 consists of 17 residues. Germline V gene lookup returns CDR1 SGHRS and CDR2 YFSETQ. CDR3: CASSLGGQGATNEKLFF. The CDR3 nucleotides are TGCGCCAGCAGCTTGGGAGGCCAGGGTGCAACTAATGAAAAACTGTTTTTT.

The count of this clone is one. This chain joins TRBV5-1 and TRBJ1-1, with D unclear. The germline V and J ends were trimmed by 5 bases and 3 bases, with 17 bases remaining between them. The germline gives CDR1 SGHRS, CDR2 YFSETQ. This CDR3 comprises 15 residues. The DNA of the CDR3 is TGCGCCAGCAGATCAGTTCCGGGCGGGGACACTGAAGCTTTCTTT. This sequence encodes CASRSVPGGDTEAFF.

This clone was picked up a small number of times. This chain joins TRBV5-1 and TRBJ2-7; D call uncertain. This CDR3 spans 13 amino acids. The V end lost 4 bases, the J end lost 4 bases, and 12 bases lay between the germline ends. The germline gives CDR1 SGHRS, CDR2 YFSETQ. The CDR3 protein is CASSVDTRYEQYF. The CDR3 region has the DNA TGCGCCAGCAGCGTCGACACCCGATACGAGCAGTACTTC.

The chain carries TRBV18 and TRBJ1-4; perhaps TRBD1 as D (5 bases). Germline lookup yields CDR1 KGHSH and CDR2 LQKENI. The V gene lost 1 base and the J gene lost 0 bases, with 12 bases spanning the gap. The CDR3 contains 17 residues. The CDR3 DNA reads TGTGCCAGCTCACCACGACAAAAGACAGCAACTAATGAAAAACTGTTTTTT. Protein: CASSPRQKTATNEKLFF. Full variable domain (rest looked up from reference TRBV18 and TRBJ1-4): NAGVMQNPRHLVRRRGQEARLRCSPMKGHSHVYWYRQLPEEGLKFMVYLQKENIIDESGMPKERFSAEFPKEGPSILRIQQVVRGDSAAYFCASSPRQKTATNEKLFFGSGTQLSVL.

The genes are TRBV3-1 (or the pseudogene TRBV3-2) and TRBJ1-1; D is perhaps TRBD1 (5 bases). The CDR3 consists of 15 residues. The V and J ends lost 3 bases and 0 bases respectively, with 11 bases between them. Germline assignment: CDR1 LGHDT and CDR2 YNNKEL (reference sequence). CDR3 residues: CASSHVGTVNTEAFF. Written as DNA, the CDR3 is TGTGCCAGCAGCCACGTCGGGACTGTGAACACTGAAGCTTTCTTT.

The V and J genes are TRBV4-3 and TRBJ2-2; D possibly corresponds to TRBD2 (5 bases). V gave up 0 bases and J gave up 2 bases, with 13 bases separating them. The CDR3 spans 17 residues. The germline CDR1 and CDR2 sequences are LGHNA and YSLEER. Here the CDR3 DNA reads TGCGCCAGCAGCCAAGATGTAGCTAGCCAAAACACCGGGGAGCTGTTTTTT. Protein: CASSQDVASQNTGELFF.

The chain uses TRBV28 and TRBJ1-3, with TRBD1 identical over 7 bases. Germline CDR1 reads MDHEN; CDR2 reads SYDVKM. Trimming removed 3 bases from V and 2 bases from J; junction bases left unmatched: 4. The CDR3 totals 15 residues. This CDR3 is CASSFVGGTGNTIYF. CDR3 DNA sequence: TGTGCCAGCAGTTTTGTAGGGGGCACTGGAAACACCATATATTTT.

The chain combines TRBV9 with TRBJ2-4; 8 nucleotides line up with TRBD1. Germline V lookup: CDR1 SGDLS, CDR2 YYNGEE. The CDR3 has 15 amino acids. V gave up 4 bases and J gave up 4 bases; unmatched junction bases: 7. CDR3 protein: CASSPADRAKNIQYF. The DNA for the CDR3 is TGTGCCAGCAGCCCAGCGGACAGGGCGAAAAACATTCAGTACTTC.

This chain joins TRBV2 and TRBJ1-4; unclear D gene. V lost 8 bases and J lost 4, with 11 bases in between. The CDR3 has 13 residues. CDR1 is SNHLY and CDR2 is FYNNEI in the germline V gene. In nucleotides, the CDR3 is TGTGCCAGCCTCCTGGAGCTTAATGAAAAACTGTTTTTT. It specifies CASLLELNEKLFF.

J is TRBJ2-3 and V is TRBV5-1; TRBD1 matches 7 bases. The CDR3 covers 14 residues. Germline V gene lookup returns CDR1 SGHRS and CDR2 YFSETQ. V lost 4 bases, J lost 2 bases, and 4 bases stayed unmatched. CDR3 region: CASSRGGPTDTQYF. Written as DNA, the CDR3 is TGCGCCAGCAGCCGAGGGGGCCCCACAGATACGCAGTATTTT.

The V and J genes are TRBV2 and TRBJ2-3; 12 nucleotides line up with TRBD2. The CDR3 extends over 16 amino acids. V was clipped by 10 bases and J by 0 bases; unmatched bases: 8. Germline CDR1 SNHLY, CDR2 FYNNEI. CDR3 region: CATQFGLAGSTDTQYF. In nucleotides, the CDR3 is TGTGCCACCCAATTCGGACTAGCGGGGAGCACAGATACGCAGTATTTT.

This CDR3 reads CSAPLGGLGGYTF. CDR3 in DNA: TGCAGCGCCCCACTCGGGGGGCTGGGGGGCTACACCTTC. The chain is built from TRBV29-1 and TRBJ1-2; a possible D gene is TRBD1 (6 bases). CDR1 is SQVTM, CDR2 ANQGSEA, per germline. With 7 bases removed from V and 8 bases from J, the gap between germline ends came to 20 bases. The CDR3 length is 13 residues.

The table lists this clone with a count of one. The chain employs TRBV5-1 and TRBJ2-3; a possible D gene is TRBD2 (5 bases). Germline V gene sequence: CDR1 SGHRS, CDR2 YFSETQ. Trimming cost V 1 base and J 3 bases, with 12 bases left between them. CDR3 length equals 15 residues. Here the CDR3 DNA reads TGCGCCAGCAGCTTGATGCCTAGCCCGACAGATACGCAGTATTTT. Translating it yields CASSLMPSPTDTQYF.

The genes are TRBV6-5 and TRBJ1-1; TRBD1 might be the D (6 bases). V gave up 7 bases and J gave up 4 bases, with 19 bases separating them. Germline V CDR1 and CDR2: MNHEY, SVGAGI. There are 15 residues in the CDR3. Written as DNA, the CDR3 is TGTGCCAGCACCGGAATCGCAGGGGCGAGCACTGAAGCTTTCTTT. Protein product: CASTGIAGASTEAFF.

This chain links TRBV4-1 with TRBJ1-2, with 7 bases identical to TRBD1. This CDR3 is 14 amino acids long. Looked up from germline, CDR1 is MGHRA and CDR2 is YSYEKL. V was clipped by 1 base and J by 8 bases; unmatched bases: 7. In nucleotides, the CDR3 is TGCGCCAGCAGCCAAGGGTCCCAGGGGGGAGGCTACACCTTC. Residues: CASSQGSQGGGYTF.

The chain carries TRBV18 and TRBJ2-7; weak D call: TRBD2 (6 bases). This CDR3 has 16 amino acids. CDR1 KGHSH and CDR2 LQKENI come from the germline V gene. The V end was cut by 0 bases, the J end by 1 base, with 13 bases between. CDR3 region: CASSPPGKSGSYEQYF. CDR3 nucleotides: TGTGCCAGCTCACCACCGGGAAAGAGCGGGTCCTACGAGCAGTACTTC.

This chain joins TRBV18 and TRBJ1-1, with D tentatively TRBD1 (6 bases). The germline gives CDR1 KGHSH, CDR2 LQKENI. The CDR3 spans 15 residues. V shed 4 bases and J shed 1 base, with 13 bases lying between them. The CDR3: CASSRRGARNTEAFF. CDR3 in DNA: TGTGCCAGCTCACGCAGGGGCGCAAGGAACACTGAAGCTTTCTTT. Based on the CDR3 plus reference TRBV18 and TRBJ1-1, the full variable domain is NAGVMQNPRHLVRRRGQEARLRCSPMKGHSHVYWYRQLPEEGLKFMVYLQKENIIDESGMPKERFSAEFPKEGPSILRIQQVVRGDSAAYFCASSRRGARNTEAFFGQGTRLTVV.